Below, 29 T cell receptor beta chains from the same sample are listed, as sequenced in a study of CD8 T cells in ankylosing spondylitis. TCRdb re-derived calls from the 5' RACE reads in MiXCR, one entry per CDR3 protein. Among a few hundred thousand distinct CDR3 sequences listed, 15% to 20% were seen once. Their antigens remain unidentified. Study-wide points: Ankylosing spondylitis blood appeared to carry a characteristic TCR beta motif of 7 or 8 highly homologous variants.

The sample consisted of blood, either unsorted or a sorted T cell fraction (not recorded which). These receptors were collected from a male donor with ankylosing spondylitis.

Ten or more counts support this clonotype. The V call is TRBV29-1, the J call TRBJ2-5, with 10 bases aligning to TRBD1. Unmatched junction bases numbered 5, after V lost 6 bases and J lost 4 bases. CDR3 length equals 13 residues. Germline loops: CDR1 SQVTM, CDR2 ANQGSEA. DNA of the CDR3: TGCAGCGTCGCCGGGACAGGGGTAGAGACCCAGTACTTC. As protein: CSVAGTGVETQYF.

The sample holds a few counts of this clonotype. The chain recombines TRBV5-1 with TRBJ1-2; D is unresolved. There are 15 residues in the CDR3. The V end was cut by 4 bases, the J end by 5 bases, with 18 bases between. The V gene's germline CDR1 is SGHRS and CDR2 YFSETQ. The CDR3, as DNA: TGCGCCAGCAGCGCTGTCGGCGGACGGGAGTATGGCTACACCTTC. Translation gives CASSAVGGREYGYTF. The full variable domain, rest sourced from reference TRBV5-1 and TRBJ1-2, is KAGVTQTPRYLIKTRGQQVTLSCSPISGHRSVSWYQQTPGQGLQFLFEYFSETQRNKGNFPGRFSGRQFSNSRSEMNVSTLELGDSALYLCASSAVGGREYGYTFGSGTRLTVV.

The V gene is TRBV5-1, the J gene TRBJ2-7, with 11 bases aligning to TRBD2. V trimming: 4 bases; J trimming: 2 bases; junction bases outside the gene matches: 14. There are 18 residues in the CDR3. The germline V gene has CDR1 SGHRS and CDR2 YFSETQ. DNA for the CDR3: TGCGCCAGCAGCCCAGGGTCTAGCGGGAGGAGGGGGGCCTACGAGCAGTACTTC. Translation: CASSPGSSGRRGAYEQYF.

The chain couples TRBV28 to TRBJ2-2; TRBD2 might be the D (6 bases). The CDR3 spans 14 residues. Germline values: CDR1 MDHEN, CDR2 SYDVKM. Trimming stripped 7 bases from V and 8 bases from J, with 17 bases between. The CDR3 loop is CASTLRRRGGELFF. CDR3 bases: TGTGCCAGCACTCTGAGGCGTCGGGGGGGGGAGCTGTTTTTT.

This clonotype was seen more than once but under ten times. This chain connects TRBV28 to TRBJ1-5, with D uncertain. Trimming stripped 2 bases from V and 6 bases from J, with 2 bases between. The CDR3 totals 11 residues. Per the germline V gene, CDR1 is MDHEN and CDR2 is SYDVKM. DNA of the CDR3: TGTGCCAGCAGTTTAACTCAGCCCCAGCATTTT. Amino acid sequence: CASSLTQPQHF.

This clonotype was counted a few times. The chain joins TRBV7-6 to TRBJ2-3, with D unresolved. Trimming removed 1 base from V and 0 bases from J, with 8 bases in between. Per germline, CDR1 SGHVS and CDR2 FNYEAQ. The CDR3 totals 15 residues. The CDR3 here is CASSLGVRSTDTQYF. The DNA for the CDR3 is TGTGCCAGCAGCTTAGGGGTCAGAAGCACAGATACGCAGTATTTT.

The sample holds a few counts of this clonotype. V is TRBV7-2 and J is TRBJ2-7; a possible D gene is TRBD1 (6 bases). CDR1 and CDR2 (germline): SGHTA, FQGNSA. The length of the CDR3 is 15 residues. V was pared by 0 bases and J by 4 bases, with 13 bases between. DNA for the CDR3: TGTGCCAGCAGCTTAGCTAGGACAGAGGATTACGAGCAGTACTTC. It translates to CASSLARTEDYEQYF.

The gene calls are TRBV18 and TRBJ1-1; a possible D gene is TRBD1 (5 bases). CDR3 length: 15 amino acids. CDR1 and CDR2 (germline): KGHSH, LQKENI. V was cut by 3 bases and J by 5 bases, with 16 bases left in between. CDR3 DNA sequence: TGTGCCAGCTCACCCCGGAGTTCTGGGGGAACTGAAGCTTTCTTT. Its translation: CASSPRSSGGTEAFF. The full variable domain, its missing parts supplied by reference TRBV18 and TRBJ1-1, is NAGVMQNPRHLVRRRGQEARLRCSPMKGHSHVYWYRQLPEEGLKFMVYLQKENIIDESGMPKERFSAEFPKEGPSILRIQQVVRGDSAAYFCASSPRSSGGTEAFFGQGTRLTVV.

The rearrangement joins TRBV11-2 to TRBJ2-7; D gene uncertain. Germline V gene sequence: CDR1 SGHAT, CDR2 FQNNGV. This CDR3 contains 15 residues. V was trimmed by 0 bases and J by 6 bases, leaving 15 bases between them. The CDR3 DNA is TGTGCCAGCAGCTTAGATAGGGTTGGATTAAGCGAGCAGTACTTC. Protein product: CASSLDRVGLSEQYF.

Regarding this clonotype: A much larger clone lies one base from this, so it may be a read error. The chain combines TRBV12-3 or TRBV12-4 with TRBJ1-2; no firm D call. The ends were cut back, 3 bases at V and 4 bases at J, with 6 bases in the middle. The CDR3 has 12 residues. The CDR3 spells CASSFVGYGYTF. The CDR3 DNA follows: TGTGCCAGCAGTTTTGTGGGCTATGGCTACACCTTC.

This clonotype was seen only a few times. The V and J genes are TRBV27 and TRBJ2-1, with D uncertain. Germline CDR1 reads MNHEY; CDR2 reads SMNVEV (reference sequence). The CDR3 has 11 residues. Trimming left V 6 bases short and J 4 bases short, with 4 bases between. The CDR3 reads CASRLYNEQFF. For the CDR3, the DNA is TGTGCCAGCAGGCTTTACAATGAGCAGTTCTTC.

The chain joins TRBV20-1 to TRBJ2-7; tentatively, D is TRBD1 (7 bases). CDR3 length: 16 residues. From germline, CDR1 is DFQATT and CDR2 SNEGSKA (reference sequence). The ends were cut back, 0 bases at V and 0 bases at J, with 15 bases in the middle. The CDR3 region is CSARDSSGGSSYEQYF. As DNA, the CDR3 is TGCAGTGCTAGAGATTCCTCAGGGGGGAGCTCCTACGAGCAGTACTTC.

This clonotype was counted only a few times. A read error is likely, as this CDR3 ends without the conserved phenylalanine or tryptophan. The CDR3 sequence: CATSQGGAVRETQYS. For the CDR3, the DNA is TGTGCCACCAGTCAGGGGGGCGCGGTGAGAGAGACCCAGTACTCC. The chain uses TRBV15 and TRBJ2-5; possible D gene TRBD1, 7 bases. Germline lookup yields CDR1 LNHNV and CDR2 YYDKDF (reference sequence). The CDR3 contains 15 residues. V was trimmed by 6 bases and J by 4 bases, leaving 18 bases between them.

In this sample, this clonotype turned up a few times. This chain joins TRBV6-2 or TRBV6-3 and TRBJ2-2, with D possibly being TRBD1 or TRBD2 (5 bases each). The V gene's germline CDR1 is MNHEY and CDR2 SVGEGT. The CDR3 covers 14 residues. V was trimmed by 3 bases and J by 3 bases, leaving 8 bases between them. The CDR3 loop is CASSYRGDTGELFF. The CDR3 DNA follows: TGTGCCAGCAGTTATCGAGGGGACACCGGGGAGCTGTTTTTT.

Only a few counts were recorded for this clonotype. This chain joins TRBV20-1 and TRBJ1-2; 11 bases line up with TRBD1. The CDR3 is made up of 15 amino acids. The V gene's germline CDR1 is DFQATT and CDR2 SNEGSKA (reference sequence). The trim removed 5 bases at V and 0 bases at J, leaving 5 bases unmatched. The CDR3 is CSARDRGDSNYGYTF. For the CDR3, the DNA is TGCAGTGCTCGGGACAGGGGGGACTCTAACTATGGCTACACCTTC.

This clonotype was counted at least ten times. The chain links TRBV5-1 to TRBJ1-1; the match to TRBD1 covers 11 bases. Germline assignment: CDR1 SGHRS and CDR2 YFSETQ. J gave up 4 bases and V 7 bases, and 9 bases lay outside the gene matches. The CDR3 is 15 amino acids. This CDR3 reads CASLDTGTGGTEAFF. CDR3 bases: TGCGCCAGCCTCGATACCGGGACAGGGGGCACTGAAGCTTTCTTT.

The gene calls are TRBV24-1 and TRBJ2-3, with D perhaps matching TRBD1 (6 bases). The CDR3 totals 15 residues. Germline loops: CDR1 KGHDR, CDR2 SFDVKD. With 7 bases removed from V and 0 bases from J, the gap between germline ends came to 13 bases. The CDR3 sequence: CATRSTGTSTDTQYF. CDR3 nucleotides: TGTGCCACCAGGTCGACAGGAACTAGCACAGATACGCAGTATTTT.

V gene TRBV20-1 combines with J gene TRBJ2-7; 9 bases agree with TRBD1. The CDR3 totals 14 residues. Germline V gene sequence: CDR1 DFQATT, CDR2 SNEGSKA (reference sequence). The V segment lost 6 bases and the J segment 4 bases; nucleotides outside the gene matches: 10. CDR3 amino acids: CSAETGTGPYEQYF. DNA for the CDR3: TGCAGTGCGGAGACCGGGACAGGGCCTTACGAGCAGTACTTC.

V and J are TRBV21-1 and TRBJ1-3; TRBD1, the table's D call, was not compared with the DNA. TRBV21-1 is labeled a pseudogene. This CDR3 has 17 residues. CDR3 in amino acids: CASSNGAGRDSGNTIYF. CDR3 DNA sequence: TGTGCCAGCAGCAATGGGGCCGGACGGGATTCTGGAAACACCATATATTTT.

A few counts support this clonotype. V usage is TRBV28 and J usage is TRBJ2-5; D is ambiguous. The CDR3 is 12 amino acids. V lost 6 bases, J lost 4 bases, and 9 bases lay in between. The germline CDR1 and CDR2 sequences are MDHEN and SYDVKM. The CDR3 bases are TGTGCCAGCAGGAGTAACAGAGAGACCCAGTACTTC. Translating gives CASRSNRETQYF.

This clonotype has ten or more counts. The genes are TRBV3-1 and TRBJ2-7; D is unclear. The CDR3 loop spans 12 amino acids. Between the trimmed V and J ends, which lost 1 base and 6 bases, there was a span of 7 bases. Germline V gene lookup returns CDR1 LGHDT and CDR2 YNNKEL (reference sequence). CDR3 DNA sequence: TGTGCCAGCAGCCAAGCCCCCGGCGAGCAGTACTTC. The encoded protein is CASSQAPGEQYF.

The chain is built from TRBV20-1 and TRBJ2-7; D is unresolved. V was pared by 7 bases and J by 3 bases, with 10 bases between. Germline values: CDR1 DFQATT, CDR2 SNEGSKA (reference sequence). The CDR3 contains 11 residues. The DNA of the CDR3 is TGCAGTGGACGTACAGACTACGAGCAGTACTTC. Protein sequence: CSGRTDYEQYF.

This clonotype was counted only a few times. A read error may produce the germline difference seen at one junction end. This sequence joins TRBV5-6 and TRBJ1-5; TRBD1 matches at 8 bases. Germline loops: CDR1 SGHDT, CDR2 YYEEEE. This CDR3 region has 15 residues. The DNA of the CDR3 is TGTGCCAGCACCTTGGGAGACAGGGGCGGTCAGCCCCAGCATTTT. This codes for CASTLGDRGGQPQHF.

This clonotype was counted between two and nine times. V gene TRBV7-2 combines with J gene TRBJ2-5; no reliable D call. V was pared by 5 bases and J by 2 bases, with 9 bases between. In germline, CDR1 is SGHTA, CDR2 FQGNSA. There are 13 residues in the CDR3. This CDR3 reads CASSPQAQETQYF. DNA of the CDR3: TGTGCCAGCAGCCCCCAAGCACAAGAGACCCAGTACTTC.

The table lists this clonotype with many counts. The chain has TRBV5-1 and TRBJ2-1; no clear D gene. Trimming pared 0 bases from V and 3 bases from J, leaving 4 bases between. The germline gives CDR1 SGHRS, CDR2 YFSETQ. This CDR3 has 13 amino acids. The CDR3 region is CASSLDVYNEQFF. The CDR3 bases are TGCGCCAGCAGCTTGGACGTCTACAATGAGCAGTTCTTC. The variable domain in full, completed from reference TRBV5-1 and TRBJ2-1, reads KAGVTQTPRYLIKTRGQQVTLSCSPISGHRSVSWYQQTPGQGLQFLFEYFSETQRNKGNFPGRFSGRQFSNSRSEMNVSTLELGDSALYLCASSLDVYNEQFFGPGTRLTVL.

The DNA of the CDR3 is TGTGCCAGCAGCCAAGATGCCGTGCCATCCTATGGCTACACCTTC. Translating gives CASSQDAVPSYGYTF. This chain joins TRBV3-1 and TRBJ1-2; D is undetermined. This CDR3 spans 15 amino acids. Germline V lookup: CDR1 LGHDT, CDR2 YNNKEL (reference sequence). With 0 bases removed from V and 4 bases from J, the gap between germline ends came to 12 bases.

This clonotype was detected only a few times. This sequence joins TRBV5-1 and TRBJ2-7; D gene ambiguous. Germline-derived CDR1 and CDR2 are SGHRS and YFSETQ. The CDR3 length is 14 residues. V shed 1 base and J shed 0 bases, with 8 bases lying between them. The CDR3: CASSLLDASYEQYF. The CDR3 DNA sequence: TGCGCCAGCAGCTTGTTAGACGCCTCCTACGAGCAGTACTTC.

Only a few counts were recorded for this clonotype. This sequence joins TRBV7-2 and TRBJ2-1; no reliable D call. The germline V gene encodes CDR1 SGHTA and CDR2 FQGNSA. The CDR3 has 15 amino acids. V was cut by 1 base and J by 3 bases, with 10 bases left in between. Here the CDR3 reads CASSLVAEGYNEQFF. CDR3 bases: TGTGCCAGCAGCTTAGTTGCGGAAGGCTACAATGAGCAGTTCTTC.

The CDR3 loop is CASSLGPLSYEQYF. The CDR3 DNA reads TGTGCCAGCAGTTTAGGACCTCTCTCCTACGAGCAGTACTTC. The chain employs TRBV28 and TRBJ2-7; D is undetermined. With 2 bases removed from V and 0 bases from J, the gap between germline ends came to 8 bases. Germline assignment: CDR1 MDHEN and CDR2 SYDVKM. The CDR3 is 14 amino acids.